There are a few counts of the clone carrying this T cell receptor (beta chain). What it binds is not known. Amplification used 60 Vbeta primers and 13 Jbeta primers. Produced via immunoSEQ multiplex PCR; TCRdb's table is partial and in-frame only. The table includes 160,000 or so clones, around 79% detected once. These data are taken from a study of cytomegalovirus exposure and HLA in healthy donors. General study points: Links to common viral pathogens appeared, in a later analysis, for several of the most significant clusters. A further, later analysis showed that HLA-associated TCR beta chains (compared with equally common others) were more clonally expanded. The authors later linked a missense DCLRE1C variant to TCR beta V- and J-gene trimming.

Despite likely unrecorded immune exposures, the donors were nominally healthy at the time of sampling. V was pared by 0 bases and J by 5 bases, with 5 bases between. The germline V gene encodes CDR1 LNHDA and CDR2 SQIVND (reference sequence). The CDR3 is 13 amino acids. V gene TRBV19 combines with J gene TRBJ1-5; D is undetermined. The sequence derives from a woman in her thirties or forties in good health and CMV-seronegative. The sample taken for sequencing was PBMCs. CDR3 region: CASSIDAYQPQHF. The CDR3 bases are TGTGCCAGTAGTATAGATGCGTATCAGCCCCAGCATTTT.